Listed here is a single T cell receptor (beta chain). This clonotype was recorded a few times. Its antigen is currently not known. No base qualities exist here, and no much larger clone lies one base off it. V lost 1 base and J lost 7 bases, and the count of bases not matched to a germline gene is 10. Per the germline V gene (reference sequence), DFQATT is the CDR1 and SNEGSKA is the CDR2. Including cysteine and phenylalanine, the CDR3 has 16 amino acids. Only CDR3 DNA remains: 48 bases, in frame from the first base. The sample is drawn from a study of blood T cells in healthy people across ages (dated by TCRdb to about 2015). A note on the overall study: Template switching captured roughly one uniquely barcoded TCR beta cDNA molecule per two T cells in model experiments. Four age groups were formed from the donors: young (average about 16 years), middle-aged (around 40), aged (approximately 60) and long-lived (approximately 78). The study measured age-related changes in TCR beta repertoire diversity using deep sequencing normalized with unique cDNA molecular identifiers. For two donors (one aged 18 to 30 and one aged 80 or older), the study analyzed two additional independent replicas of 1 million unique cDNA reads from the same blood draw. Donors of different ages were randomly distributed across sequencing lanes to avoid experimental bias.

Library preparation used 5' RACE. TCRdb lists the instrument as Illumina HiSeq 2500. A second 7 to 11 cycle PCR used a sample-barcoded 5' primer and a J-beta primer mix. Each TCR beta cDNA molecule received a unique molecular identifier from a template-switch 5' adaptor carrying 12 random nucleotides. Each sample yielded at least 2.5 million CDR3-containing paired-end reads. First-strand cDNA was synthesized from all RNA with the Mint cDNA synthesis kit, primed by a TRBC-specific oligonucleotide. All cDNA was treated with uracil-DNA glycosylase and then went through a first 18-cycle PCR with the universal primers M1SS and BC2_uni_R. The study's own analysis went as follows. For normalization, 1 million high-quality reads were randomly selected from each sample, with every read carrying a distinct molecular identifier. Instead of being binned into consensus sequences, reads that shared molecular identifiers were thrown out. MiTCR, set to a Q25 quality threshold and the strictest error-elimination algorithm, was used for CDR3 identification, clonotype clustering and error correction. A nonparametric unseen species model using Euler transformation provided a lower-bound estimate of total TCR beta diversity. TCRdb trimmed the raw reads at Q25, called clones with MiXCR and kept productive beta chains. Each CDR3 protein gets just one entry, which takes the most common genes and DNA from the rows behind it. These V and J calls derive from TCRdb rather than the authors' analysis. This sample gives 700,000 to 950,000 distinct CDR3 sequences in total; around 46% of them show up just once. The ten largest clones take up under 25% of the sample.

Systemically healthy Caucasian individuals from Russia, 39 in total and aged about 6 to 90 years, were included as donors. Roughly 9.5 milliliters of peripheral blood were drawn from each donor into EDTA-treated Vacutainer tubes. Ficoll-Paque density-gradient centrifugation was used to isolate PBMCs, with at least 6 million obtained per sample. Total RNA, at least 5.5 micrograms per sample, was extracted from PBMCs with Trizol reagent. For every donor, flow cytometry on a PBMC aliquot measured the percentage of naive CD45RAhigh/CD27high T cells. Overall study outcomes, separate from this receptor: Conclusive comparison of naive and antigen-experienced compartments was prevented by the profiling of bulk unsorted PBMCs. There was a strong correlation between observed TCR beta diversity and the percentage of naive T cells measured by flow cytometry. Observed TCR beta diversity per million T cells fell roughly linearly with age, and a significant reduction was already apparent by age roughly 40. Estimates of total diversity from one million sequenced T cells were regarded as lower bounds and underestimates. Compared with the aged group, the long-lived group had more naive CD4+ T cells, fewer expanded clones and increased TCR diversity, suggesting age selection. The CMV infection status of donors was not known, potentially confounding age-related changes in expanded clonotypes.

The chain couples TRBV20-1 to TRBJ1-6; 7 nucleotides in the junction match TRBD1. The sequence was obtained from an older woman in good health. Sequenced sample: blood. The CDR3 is CSARVFGQGGNSPLHF. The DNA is TGCAGTGCTAGAGTATTTGGCCAGGGGGGAAATTCACCCCTCCACTTT.